This T cell receptor beta chain was sequenced during a study of blood T cell repertoires in COVID-19. For the study at large: COVID-19 samples, acute and convalescent, were from the United States, Italy and Spain. T cells, B-cell-depleted T cells, or PBMCs provided the cDNA or gDNA that served as material.

Original methodology: Amplification from reference gene primers served as the basis for estimated nucleated cell counts. Profiling relied on immunoSEQ multiplex PCR, and the TCRdb table lists in-frame clones only, not all of them. V and J calls and clone size come straight from that table; D and trimming were deduced from the DNA. The table lists about 150,000 clones, 80% to 90% of them singletons. This CDR3 is 10 amino acids long. The V end lost 9 bases, the J end lost 6 bases, and 7 bases lay between the germline ends. The specimen was peripheral blood. The receptor's source is a human donor in a cohort sampled during active COVID-19. This chain joins TRBV12-3 or TRBV12-4 and TRBJ2-3, with D possibly matching TRBD2 (6 bases). In nucleotides, the CDR3 is TGTGCCAGAGGGAGGGATACGCAGTATTTT. This encodes CARGRDTQYF.